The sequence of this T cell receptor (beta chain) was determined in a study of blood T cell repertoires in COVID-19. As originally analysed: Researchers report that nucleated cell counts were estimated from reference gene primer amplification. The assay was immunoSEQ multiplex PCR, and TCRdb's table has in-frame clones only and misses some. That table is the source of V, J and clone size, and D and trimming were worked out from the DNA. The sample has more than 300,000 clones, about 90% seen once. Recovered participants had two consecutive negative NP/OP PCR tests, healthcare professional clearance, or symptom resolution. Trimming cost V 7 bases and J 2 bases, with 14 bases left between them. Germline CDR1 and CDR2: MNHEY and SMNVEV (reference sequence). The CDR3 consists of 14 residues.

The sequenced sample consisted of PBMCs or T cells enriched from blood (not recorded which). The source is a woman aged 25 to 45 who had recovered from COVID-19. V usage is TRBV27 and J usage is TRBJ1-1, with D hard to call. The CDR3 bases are TGTGCCAGCACTAGTCCTGCACGCAACACTGAAGCTTTCTTT. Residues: CASTSPARNTEAFF.